This T cell receptor (beta chain) was sequenced in a study of tumor-infiltrating lymphocytes in primary liver carcinoma. Looking at the study overall: Regardless of tissue type, samples showed similar yields of roughly 3.65 to 8 million productive TCRbeta reads.

Study findings and constraints: Bulk unsorted sampling precluded comparing CD4+ and CD8+ repertoires.

This clonotype was recorded many times. No antigen is known for it. The CDR3 consists of 12 residues. From germline, CDR1 is SQVTM and CDR2 ANQGSEA. V shed 5 bases and J 2 bases; nucleotides not matched to a gene: 0. The blood RNA (from unsorted whole blood) was obtained, and germline DNA was also extracted. TCR beta cDNA was reverse-transcribed from roughly 0.45 ug of total RNA. The reaction used a constant-region primer and ProtoScript II reverse transcriptase. Libraries of TCR beta came from three nested multiplex PCR rounds with slightly modified ARM-PCR. With TRBV1-TRBV30 forward primers and a C-beta reverse primer, the first two PCR rounds were run for approximately 10 cycles each. TCRdb redid the calling of the multiplex PCR reads with MiXCR, one entry per CDR3 protein. The table has fewer than 350,000 distinct CDR3 sequences, 65% seen once.

Sequencing was done on a sample of peripheral blood. The V and J genes are TRBV29-1 and TRBJ2-5; TRBD2 agrees at 9 bases. This clonotype originated in a man aged 40-49 years with primary liver carcinoma and hepatitis B virus infection. The CDR3 region has the DNA TGCAGCGTTAGCGGGGGGCAAGAGACCCAGTACTTC. It encodes CSVSGGQETQYF.